A selection of T cell receptor beta chains follows, all from one sample in a study of response to subunit inactivated influenza vaccine. TCRdb re-called the RT-PCR reads through MiXCR, storing one row per CDR3 protein. Of 550,000 to 650,000 distinct CDR3 sequences listed, roughly 12% are singletons. Material: PBMCs from blood, obtained on the day of vaccination. The receptors here all came from a man in his forties or fifties who received an inactivated influenza vaccine. The CDR3 runs from the conserved cysteine through the conserved F or W. Each record gives: J gene, V gene, D gene, CDR3 length, clone size, CDR3 DNA, CDR3 protein. D genes are given only for firm matches. Size is stated for part of the rows, as once, few or many counts, or as a class when the clone is expanded.

TRBJ2-3,TRBV29-1,TRBD2,17,.,TGCAGCGCTGACCGGGGGGGACTAGCGGGCAGGCAGGATACGCAGTATTTT,CSADRGGLAGRQDTQYF
TRBJ2-3,TRBV30,TRBD1,15,.,TGTGCCTGGAGTGGTGGGACAGGGCCTTTAGATACGCAGTATTTT,CAWSGGTGPLDTQYF
TRBJ2-1,TRBV7-2,.,12,.,TGTGCCAGCAGCTTGTATTTGGGAGAGCAGTTCTTC,CASSLYLGEQFF
TRBJ2-2,TRBV20-1,.,14,.,TGCAGTGCTAGGGAGGGGCAGGGGTCCGGGGAGCTGTTTTTT,CSAREGQGSGELFF
TRBJ1-2,TRBV14,.,15,.,TGTGCCAGCAGCCAAGGTCTCTGGGGTTACAATGGCTACACCTTC,CASSQGLWGYNGYTF
TRBJ2-5,TRBV3-1,.,16,many,TGTGCCAGCAGCCAAGATTTGGGTGTATCCAAAGAGACCCAGTACTTC,CASSQDLGVSKETQYF
TRBJ2-3,TRBV9,.,15,.,TGTGCCAGCAGCGTAGGGCGTGGCAGCACAGATACGCAGTATTTT,CASSVGRGSTDTQYF
TRBJ2-3,TRBV10-3,TRBD2,14,.,TGTGCCATCAGTGAACAGCGGGGGGATAATACGCAGTATTTT,CAISEQRGDNTQYF
TRBJ2-1,TRBV20-1,.,11,few,TGCAGTGTTGGCCCTGACTTTGAGCAGTTCTTC,CSVGPDFEQFF
TRBJ2-3,TRBV7-8,.,15,.,TGTGCCAGCAGCCGGCCCATGGTTAGCACAGATACGCAGTATTTT,CASSRPMVSTDTQYF
TRBJ1-4,TRBV20-1,.,16,.,TGCAGTGCTAGAGGCCGTGACGGGGGCGAGGGTGAAAAACTGTTTTTT,CSARGRDGGEGEKLFF
TRBJ2-7,TRBV6-2/TRBV6-3,TRBD2,20,.,TGTGCCAGCAGTTACTCGACCACTAGCGGGAGGGCGTTGAGCTCCTACGAGCAGTACTTC,CASSYSTTSGRALSSYEQYF
TRBJ2-1,TRBV7-2,TRBD2,16,.,TGTGCCAGCAGCTTAGGGCTAGCGGGACTTCTCGATGAGCAGTTCTTC,CASSLGLAGLLDEQFF
TRBJ2-1,TRBV6-2/TRBV6-3,TRBD2,18,few,TGTGCCAGCAGTCTGTTAGCGGGCAACCAAAACCCCTACAATGAGCAGTTCTTC,CASSLLAGNQNPYNEQFF
TRBJ2-4,TRBV20-1,.,15,few,TGCAGTACCACCAGCGGACTACTAGCCAAAAACATTCAGTACTTC,CSTTSGLLAKNIQYF
TRBJ2-7,TRBV6-6,.,12,.,TGTGCCAGCAGTTTCTCCCCCAGGGAGCAGTACTTC,CASSFSPREQYF
TRBJ2-3,TRBV12-3/TRBV12-4,.,11,few,TGTGCCAGCACAGACATGGATACGCAGTATTTT,CASTDMDTQYF
TRBJ2-3,TRBV12-3/TRBV12-4,TRBD1,15,many,TGTGCCAGCAGCCCGGACAGGGGGATGACAGATACGCAGTATTTT,CASSPDRGMTDTQYF
TRBJ2-5,TRBV9,TRBD1,15,.,TGTGCCAGCAGCTCCTGGACAGGCCCCCAAGAGACCCAGTACTTC,CASSSWTGPQETQYF
TRBJ1-5,TRBV20-1,TRBD1,15,many,TGCAGTGTCCAAGACAGGGGGCCTGGCAATCAGCCCCAGCATTTT,CSVQDRGPGNQPQHF
TRBJ2-5,TRBV29-1,.,13,few,TGCAGCGTTGAAATCATATTAAGGGAGACCCAGTACTTC,CSVEIILRETQYF
TRBJ2-7,TRBV7-6,.,15,many,TGTGCCAGCAGCTTAGATATAGGTTTAACCTACGAGCAGTACTTC,CASSLDIGLTYEQYF
TRBJ2-1,TRBV3-1,TRBD2,17,many,TGTGCCAGCAGCCCACGACCCGGACTAGCGGGATGGAATGAGCAGTTCTTC,CASSPRPGLAGWNEQFF
TRBJ2-3,TRBV4-3,.,16,many,TGCGCCAGCAGCCAAGATCCGGGACACAAAGCGGATACGCAGTATTTT,CASSQDPGHKADTQYF
TRBJ2-7,TRBV9,TRBD2,14,many,TGTGCCAGCAGCGTAACACGGGAGGGATACGAGCAGTACTTC,CASSVTREGYEQYF
TRBJ2-5,TRBV12-3/TRBV12-4,.,15,.,TGTGCCAGCACCACGATGTCAAGGAACCAAGAGACCCAGTACTTC,CASTTMSRNQETQYF
TRBJ2-3,TRBV6-2/TRBV6-3,TRBD2,16,many,TGTGCCAGCAGCACCGGACTAGCGGGGGGGAAAGATACGCAGTATTTT,CASSTGLAGGKDTQYF
TRBJ2-3,TRBV28,.,14,few,TGTGCCAGCAGCGCGCCCGACGGCACAGATACGCAGTATTTT,CASSAPDGTDTQYF
TRBJ2-1,TRBV5-1,.,17,.,TGCGCCAGCAGCTTGGTCCCGTGGCAGCGGTCAGACAATGAGCAGTTCTTC,CASSLVPWQRSDNEQFF
TRBJ2-5,TRBV6-1,TRBD1,15,.,TGTGCCAGCAGCCAGTATACCGGGACAGGGGAGACCCAGTACTTC,CASSQYTGTGETQYF
TRBJ2-7,TRBV9,.,15,few,TGTGCCAGCAGCCCACTTGGGGGTGGGACCTACGAGCAGTACTTC,CASSPLGGGTYEQYF
TRBJ2-1,TRBV28,.,13,.,TGTGCCAGCAGGAGTTTCTCCTACAATGAGCAGTTCTTC,CASRSFSYNEQFF
TRBJ2-7,TRBV6-2/TRBV6-3,TRBD1,17,many,TGTGCCAGCAGTTATTTCCCAGGGGGCGATGGAGTCTCCGAGCAGTACTTC,CASSYFPGGDGVSEQYF
TRBJ1-6,TRBV9,.,15,few,TGTGCCAGCAGCCCGCAACCCCAAGGGAATTCACCCCTCCACTTT,CASSPQPQGNSPLHF
TRBJ2-7,TRBV6-2/TRBV6-3,.,13,few,TGTGCCAGCAGTTACCGGTCCGCCTCCGAGCAGTACTTC,CASSYRSASEQYF
TRBJ2-3,TRBV24-1,TRBD2,15,few,TGTGCCACCAGTTCTAGCGGGGGGCACACAGATACGCAGTATTTT,CATSSSGGHTDTQYF
TRBJ1-1,TRBV28,.,15,.,TGTGCCAGCAGAAAGACGGACGTCAGGAACACTGAAGCTTTCTTT,CASRKTDVRNTEAFF
TRBJ2-1,TRBV4-3,.,19,many,TGCGCCAGCAGCCAAGGCATTGATAGTTTGAAGTGGTCCTACAATGAGCAGTTCTTC,CASSQGIDSLKWSYNEQFF
TRBJ2-1,TRBV20-1,TRBD2,16,few,TGCAGTGCTAGTGGCGGGGGGGCCGGTTTCTACAATGAGCAGTTCTTC,CSASGGGAGFYNEQFF
TRBJ2-7,TRBV2,.,17,.,TGTGCCAGCAGTGATTCTGTTGGGGCAGGGAACTCCTACGAGCAGTACTTC,CASSDSVGAGNSYEQYF
TRBJ2-1,TRBV20-1,TRBD2,14,.,TGCAGTGCATCGAGCGGGAGGGCCCTAAGTCAGCAGTTCTTC,CSASSGRALSQQFF